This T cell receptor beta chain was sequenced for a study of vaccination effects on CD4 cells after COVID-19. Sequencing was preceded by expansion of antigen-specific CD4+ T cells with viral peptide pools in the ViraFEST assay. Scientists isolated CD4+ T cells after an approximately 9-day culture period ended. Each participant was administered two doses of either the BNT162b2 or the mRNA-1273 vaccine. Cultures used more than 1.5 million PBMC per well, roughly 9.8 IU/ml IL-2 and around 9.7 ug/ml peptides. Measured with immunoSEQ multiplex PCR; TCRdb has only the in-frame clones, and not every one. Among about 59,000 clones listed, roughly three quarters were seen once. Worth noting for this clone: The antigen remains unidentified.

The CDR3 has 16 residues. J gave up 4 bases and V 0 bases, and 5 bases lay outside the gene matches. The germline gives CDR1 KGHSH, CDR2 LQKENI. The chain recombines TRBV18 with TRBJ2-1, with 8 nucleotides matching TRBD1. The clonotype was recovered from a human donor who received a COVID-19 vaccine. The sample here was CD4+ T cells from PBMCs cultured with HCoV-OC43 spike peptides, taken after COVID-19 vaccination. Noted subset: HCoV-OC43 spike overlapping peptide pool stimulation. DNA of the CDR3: TGTGCCAGCTCACCACCGACAGGGGTTACTTACAATGAGCAGTTCTTC. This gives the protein CASSPPTGVTYNEQFF.